This TCR beta chain emerged from a study of T-cell memory formation after mild COVID-19. General observations from the study: The study found balanced CD4/CD8 in clones contracting day 15 to 85 and a CD4+ lean in later expanders. Several responding clones turned up in pre-infection memory, indicating that cross-reactive memory may have taken part.

A few counts support this clonotype. Its antigen is unknown. Sample barcodes and UMIs were carried by the TCR alpha and TCR beta cDNA libraries that 5'RACE generated with constant-segment primers. TCRdb passed the 5' RACE reads through MiXCR, listing each CDR3 protein once. Among about 320,000 distinct CDR3 sequences listed, 13% to 15% were seen once. This TCR came from a man between 18 and 29 years old who had mild COVID-19 (a few samples of this study predate the infection). Cell type and time point are not known. The specimen was PBMCs or a T cell subset sorted from them (not recorded which).

The CDR3 sequence is CASSYGVGRVPSTQPQHF. CDR3 in DNA: TGTGCCAGCAGTTACGGGGTGGGTAGAGTGCCGTCAACTCAGCCCCAGCATTTT. The V and J genes are TRBV6-6 and TRBJ1-5; D uncertain. Germline V lookup: CDR1 MNHNY, CDR2 SVGAGI (reference sequence). V lost 2 bases, J lost 6 bases, and 23 bases lay in between. The CDR3 is 18 residues long.